Listed below are T cell receptor beta chains from one sample, sequenced in a study of blood T cell repertoires in COVID-19. TCRdb's copy holds only in-frame clones and misses some; the assay was immunoSEQ multiplex PCR. The profile shows about 59,000 clones, around four fifths of them singletons. The sequencing input was peripheral blood. The receptors were gathered from a woman between 70 and 85 years old with acute or convalescent COVID-19. Each CDR3 is given with its conserved first and last residue. The D gene is left open where the match is weak. Rows may omit the clone size; those that give it use once, few, many or a size class.

D gene	J gene	V gene	clone size	CDR3 DNA	CDR3 protein
-	TRBJ2-3	TRBV11-3	-	TGTGCCAGCAGCTTACGGACTAGCACAGATACGCAGTATTTT	CASSLRTSTDTQYF
TRBD1	TRBJ2-5	TRBV2	-	TGTGCCAGCAGGAAGGACAGGCAAGAGACCCAGTACTTC	CASRKDRQETQYF
-	TRBJ2-7	TRBV7-8	-	TGTGCCAGCAGCCCCCGGGACACCAAGTACTTC	CASSPRDTKYF
-	TRBJ1-4	TRBV18	-	TGTGCCAGCTCACCCACCACGGGGGATCGTGAAAAACTGTTTTTT	CASSPTTGDREKLFF
TRBD1	TRBJ2-5	TRBV6-2/TRBV6-3	-	TGTGCCAGCAGTTACCCCGGACAGGGCTCATCTCAAGAGACCCAGTACTTC	CASSYPGQGSSQETQYF
-	TRBJ1-3	TRBV7-9	-	TGTGCCAGCAGTACCACAGGGAAAAGCTCTGGAAACACCATATATTTT	CASSTTGKSSGNTIYF
-	TRBJ1-4	TRBV2	-	TGTGCCAGCAGTGGGAAAGGGGTGGATGAAAAACTGTTTTTT	CASSGKGVDEKLFF
TRBD1	TRBJ1-1	TRBV3-1/TRBV3-2	-	TGTGCCAGCAGCCAAGATGGTAGAGCAGGGGGCAGCGCTTTCTTT	CASSQDGRAGGSAFF
TRBD1	TRBJ1-5	TRBV9	-	TGTGCCAGCATAGACTACGGAAGGACAGGCGACAATCAGCCCCAGCATTTT	CASIDYGRTGDNQPQHF
-	TRBJ1-5	TRBV19	-	TGTGCCAGTAGTAACGACAGGTTCAATCAGCCCCAGCATTTT	CASSNDRFNQPQHF
TRBD1	TRBJ1-3	TRBV5-1	-	TGCGCCAGCAGCCCACAGGGGTTAAATACCGGAAACACCATATATTTT	CASSPQGLNTGNTIYF
TRBD1	TRBJ2-1	TRBV10-1	few	TGCGCCAGCAGTGAGTCGAGGAGGGGGACAGGGTCGAATGAGCAGTTCTTC	CASSESRRGTGSNEQFF
-	TRBJ1-2	TRBV5-5	-	TGTGCCAGCAGCTTGGGGAGGGTCGGCGACTATGGCTACACCTTC	CASSLGRVGDYGYTF
TRBD2	TRBJ2-5	TRBV30	-	TGTGCCTGGAGTGTACGGGCGGGGGGACAAGAGACCCAGTACTTC	CAWSVRAGGQETQYF
TRBD1	TRBJ1-4	TRBV4-1	once	TGCGCCAGCAGCCTTCTTAGACAGGGTAATGAAAAACTGTTTTTT	CASSLLRQGNEKLFF
-	TRBJ2-2	TRBV4-1	-	TGCGCCAGCAGCCAGTCCTCAGGGGGGCGCGTCACCGGGGAGCTGTTTTTT	CASSQSSGGRVTGELFF
TRBD1	TRBJ1-4	TRBV5-6	-	TGTGCCAGCAGCAAACGGGACAGGGGCGAAAAACTGTTTTTT	CASSKRDRGEKLFF
-	TRBJ2-2	TRBV7-2	-	TGTGCCAGCAGCTTAAGTAGGAACACCGGGGAGCTGTTTTTT	CASSLSRNTGELFF
-	TRBJ1-5	TRBV19	-	TGTGCCAGTAGTATACTTCCGACCGGGGGCAATCAGCCCCAGCATTTT	CASSILPTGGNQPQHF
-	TRBJ2-1	TRBV10-2	-	TGCGCCAGCAGTGGGGATAGCGGCCCTCCCGGGGAGCAGTTCTTC	CASSGDSGPPGEQFF
TRBD1	TRBJ1-6	TRBV6-5	-	TGTGCCAGCACCCCGGGGACAGGGGGTTCACCCCTCCACTTT	CASTPGTGGSPLHF
-	TRBJ1-5	TRBV3-1/TRBV3-2	-	TGTGCCAGCAGCCAAGTTACAGGGCATCAGCCCCAGCATTTT	CASSQVTGHQPQHF
-	TRBJ1-1	TRBV11-2	-	TGTGCCAGCAGCCCAACGGGGGGTTTAAACACTGAAGCTTTCTTT	CASSPTGGLNTEAFF
-	TRBJ1-5	TRBV6-1	-	TGTGCCAGCAGTGGAGGATCCGGCCGTACCAGTCAGCCCCAGCATTTT	CASSGGSGRTSQPQHF
TRBD1	TRBJ2-6	TRBV30	few	TGTGCCTGGAGGACAGGGGGCGCTGGGGCCAACGTCCTGACTTTC	CAWRTGGAGANVLTF
TRBD1	TRBJ1-2	TRBV27	-	TGTGCCAGCAGTTTAACGGACAGGGCCGGCTACACCTTC	CASSLTDRAGYTF
-	TRBJ1-5	TRBV24-1	-	TGTGCCACCAGTGAATCCACGGGGGGTGGGTATCAGCCCCAGCATTTT	CATSESTGGGYQPQHF
TRBD2	TRBJ2-7	TRBV19	few	TGTGCCAGTAGTGGAATAGCGGGGGCTGGCGAGCAGTACTTC	CASSGIAGAGEQYF
-	TRBJ2-6	TRBV9	-	TGTGCCAGCAGCGCCGCAGGAGGGCCCCGCTCTGGGGCCAACGTCCTGACTTTC	CASSAAGGPRSGANVLTF
-	TRBJ1-5	TRBV19	once	TGTGCCAGTAGTAGTCAACAGGGAAGCAATCAGCCCCAGCATTTT	CASSSQQGSNQPQHF
-	TRBJ1-2	TRBV19	-	TGTGCCAGTAGTGACGGGAGAGCCTATGGCTACACCTTC	CASSDGRAYGYTF